What follows are 8 T cell receptor beta chains derived from one specimen sequenced in a study of blood T cell repertoires in COVID-19. TCRdb's table, derived via immunoSEQ multiplex PCR, lists solely in-frame clones and lacks some. The sample holds 250,000 or so clones; roughly 86% are singletons and the top ten take roughly 8.5%. Sequencing was carried out using peripheral blood. All receptors come from a man in his forties with active or convalescent COVID-19.

The rearrangement links TRBV19 to TRBJ1-2; 8 nucleotides match TRBD1. The CDR3 totals 14 residues. J gave up 3 bases and V 5 bases, and 5 bases lay outside the gene matches. Per germline, CDR1 LNHDA and CDR2 SQIVND (reference sequence). The CDR3 DNA reads as TGTGCCAGTAGTGAGACAGGGGATGACTATGGCTACACCTTC. It codes for CASSETGDDYGYTF.

As DNA, the CDR3 is TGTGCCAGCAGTTTGTCACTCGGGTACAATGAGCAGTTCTTC. Amino acids: CASSLSLGYNEQFF. This rearrangement joins TRBV6-5 to TRBJ2-1; D gene uncertain. In germline, CDR1 is MNHEY, CDR2 SVGAGI. V was shortened by 4 bases and J by 4 bases, with 11 bases between the two germline ends. The CDR3 has 14 amino acids.

This sequence joins TRBV10-3 and TRBJ1-1; D is uncertain. CDR3 length: 16 amino acids. Germline V gene sequence: CDR1 ENHRY, CDR2 SYGVKD. With 2 bases removed from V and 1 base from J, the gap between germline ends came to 14 bases. Here the CDR3 DNA reads TGTGCCATCAGTGAGGGGCAGAAAAAAGGGAACACTGAAGCTTTCTTT. Translated, it gives CAISEGQKKGNTEAFF.

The V and J genes are TRBV6-5 and TRBJ1-1; the match to TRBD1 covers 9 bases. CDR1 MNHEY and CDR2 SVGAGI come from the germline V gene. With V trimmed by 5 bases and J by 2 bases, 3 bases remained unmatched. The CDR3 has 14 amino acids. The CDR3, as DNA: TGTGCCAGCAGTACGGGACAGGGAAACACTGAAGCTTTCTTT. Its protein product is CASSTGQGNTEAFF.

The chain uses TRBV19 and TRBJ2-1; 10 bases align to TRBD1. CDR3 size: 16 residues. Per the germline V gene, CDR1 is LNHDA and CDR2 is SQIVND (reference sequence). The V gene end was trimmed by 4 bases and the J gene end by 9 bases; junction bases not matched to a gene: 12. The CDR3 DNA is TGTGCCAGTAGTACAACCGGGACAGGGGTTACGGGTGAGCAGTTCTTC. Translated: CASSTTGTGVTGEQFF.

V is TRBV28 and J is TRBJ1-2; no clear D. CDR3 size: 11 residues. Looked up from germline, CDR1 is MDHEN and CDR2 is SYDVKM. Trimming stripped 11 bases from V and 6 bases from J, with 13 bases between. This chain's CDR3 is CAEGTGDGYTF. The CDR3 bases are TGTGCCGAGGGAACCGGGGATGGCTACACCTTC.

The chain has TRBV19 and TRBJ2-7; unclear D gene. V was cut by 10 bases and J by 3 bases, with 10 bases left in between. Germline V gene sequence: CDR1 LNHDA, CDR2 SQIVND (reference sequence). The CDR3 covers 11 residues. CDR3 loop: CATTANYEQYF. The CDR3 DNA is TGTGCCACCACAGCTAACTACGAGCAGTACTTC.

This clone came up once. The chain couples TRBV18 to TRBJ2-3, with TRBD2 identical over 9 bases. V dropped 5 bases and J dropped 6; count of bases not matched to a gene: 6. Germline V lookup: CDR1 KGHSH, CDR2 LQKENI. The length of the CDR3 is 14 residues. CDR3 DNA: TGTGCCAGCTCAGGGGGACTAGCTGGGGATACGCAGTATTTT. Translated, it gives CASSGGLAGDTQYF.